These T cell receptor beta chains were read from a single sample in a study of blood T cell repertoires in COVID-19. Here immunoSEQ multiplex PCR was the method, and the copy in TCRdb shows in-frame clones only, minus some. Of 400,000 to 500,000 clones in the sample, more than 70% are singletons; the top ten hold approximately 1.3%. Sequencing used PBMCs or T cells enriched from blood (not recorded which). The origin of the receptors is a woman between 18 and 29 years old who had been exposed to COVID-19. Both conserved end residues are part of each CDR3. Each record gives: J gene, clone size, V gene, D gene, CDR3 protein, CDR3 DNA. The D gene is left open where the match is weak. A row's size may be missing; if present it is once, few, many or a size class.

J gene: TRBJ1-4; clone size: -; V gene: TRBV9; D gene: TRBD1; CDR3 protein: CASSLGQGSYEKLFF; CDR3 DNA: TGTGCCAGCAGCCTAGGACAGGGCTCTTATGAAAAACTGTTTTTT
J gene: TRBJ2-7; clone size: -; V gene: TRBV28; D gene: -; CDR3 protein: CASIPRTGYSEQYF; CDR3 DNA: TGTGCCAGCATTCCCCGTACAGGGTACAGCGAGCAGTACTTC
J gene: TRBJ2-2; clone size: few; V gene: TRBV29-1; D gene: TRBD2; CDR3 protein: CSVGSGRAITGELFF; CDR3 DNA: TGCAGCGTTGGTAGCGGGAGGGCCATAACCGGGGAGCTGTTTTTT
J gene: TRBJ2-7; clone size: -; V gene: TRBV7-9; D gene: -; CDR3 protein: CASIPEGSPYEQYF; CDR3 DNA: TGTGCCAGCATCCCCGAGGGTTCCCCCTACGAGCAGTACTTC
J gene: TRBJ1-1; clone size: -; V gene: TRBV19; D gene: -; CDR3 protein: CASSIGGGVSEAFF; CDR3 DNA: TGTGCCAGTAGTATAGGGGGGGGCGTCTCTGAAGCTTTCTTT
J gene: TRBJ2-1; clone size: once; V gene: TRBV7-8; D gene: TRBD2; CDR3 protein: CASSLVALPGEGFF; CDR3 DNA: TGTGCCAGCAGCTTAGTGGCGCTGCCCGGGGAGGGGTTCTTC
J gene: TRBJ2-7; clone size: -; V gene: TRBV28; D gene: -; CDR3 protein: CASSLSAGRYEQYF; CDR3 DNA: TGTGCCAGCAGTTTATCGGCAGGGCGCTACGAGCAGTACTTC
J gene: TRBJ1-4; clone size: -; V gene: TRBV19; D gene: TRBD1; CDR3 protein: CASTKTGTGEGKLFF; CDR3 DNA: TGTGCCAGTACGAAAACCGGGACAGGGGAGGGAAAACTGTTTTTT
J gene: TRBJ2-7; clone size: -; V gene: TRBV28; D gene: TRBD2; CDR3 protein: CASSLSGLARGRGYEQYF; CDR3 DNA: TGTGCCAGCAGTTTATCGGGGCTAGCGAGAGGGAGGGGCTACGAGCAGTACTTC
J gene: TRBJ2-7; clone size: -; V gene: TRBV28; D gene: TRBD1; CDR3 protein: CASSLSGTGTYEQYF; CDR3 DNA: TGTGCCAGCAGTTTATCTGGGACAGGTACCTACGAGCAGTACTTC
J gene: TRBJ2-1; clone size: -; V gene: TRBV2; D gene: TRBD2; CDR3 protein: CASSKRTSGGFLFF; CDR3 DNA: TGTGCCAGCAGTAAACGGACTAGCGGGGGATTCCTGTTCTTC
J gene: TRBJ2-7; clone size: -; V gene: TRBV5-4; D gene: TRBD2; CDR3 protein: CASSLLAVSYEQYF; CDR3 DNA: TGTGCCAGCAGCTTACTAGCGGTTTCCTACGAGCAGTACTTC
J gene: TRBJ2-7; clone size: once; V gene: TRBV3-1/TRBV3-2; D gene: TRBD2; CDR3 protein: CASSQDPLAGGREQYF; CDR3 DNA: TGTGCCAGCAGCCAAGACCCACTAGCGGGAGGCCGCGAGCAGTACTTC
J gene: TRBJ2-5; clone size: -; V gene: TRBV5-4; D gene: -; CDR3 protein: CASSFAVYQETQYF; CDR3 DNA: TGTGCCAGCAGTTTTGCGGTGTACCAAGAGACCCAGTACTTC